Presented here are 28 T cell receptor beta chains from one specimen sequenced in a study of T cell changes during pregnancy in multiple sclerosis. This table comes from immunoSEQ multiplex PCR, and its TCRdb copy is limited to in-frame clones, with some not included. Here the sample spans roughly 40,000 clones, 80% to 90% being singletons. Specimen: CD4+ T cells from peripheral blood mononuclear cells, collected before pregnancy. The receptors here all came from a female donor with multiple sclerosis, enrolled in a pregnancy study.

The chain combines TRBV10-3 with TRBJ2-7, with a weak D call TRBD2 (5 bases). Per the germline V gene, CDR1 is ENHRY and CDR2 is SYGVKD. The CDR3 length is 14 residues. Trimming took off 3 bases at V and 0 bases at J, with 9 bases between the two ends. For the CDR3, the DNA is TGTGCCATCAGTGAAGGCGGGCACTCCTACGAGCAGTACTTC. Translated: CAISEGGHSYEQYF.

DNA of the CDR3: TGTGCCACCAGCAGAGATTGGGACAGTGGTCAGCCCCAGCATTTT. This codes for CATSRDWDSGQPQHF. J is TRBJ1-5 and V is TRBV15, with 7 bases aligning to TRBD1. Germline V gives CDR1 LNHNV, CDR2 YYDKDF (reference sequence). V shed 0 bases and J 6 bases; nucleotides not matched to a gene: 5. This CDR3 spans 15 amino acids.

This CDR3 reads CASSAYGVDSNQPQHF. CDR3 DNA sequence: TGTGCCAGTAGTGCCTACGGGGTCGATAGCAATCAGCCCCAGCATTTT. V and J are TRBV19 and TRBJ1-5; no definite D call. Germline V CDR1 and CDR2: LNHDA, SQIVND (reference sequence). This CDR3 comprises 16 residues. Trimming pared 5 bases from V and 0 bases from J, leaving 14 bases between.

This rearrangement joins TRBV11-2 to TRBJ2-7; 8 nucleotides line up with TRBD1. J was trimmed by 6 bases and V by 5 bases; bases with no gene match: 6. CDR1 is SGHAT and CDR2 is FQNNGV in the germline V gene. This CDR3 is built from 13 residues. DNA for the CDR3: TGTGCCAGCAGCCCGGGACAGGCAAGCGAGCAGTACTTC. Its protein product is CASSPGQASEQYF.

The J gene is TRBJ1-4, the V gene TRBV9; D not resolved. Trimming cost V 4 bases and J 0 bases, with 7 bases left between them. Per germline, CDR1 SGDLS and CDR2 YYNGEE. This CDR3 comprises 14 residues. This CDR3 reads CASSSGATNEKLFF. CDR3 DNA sequence: TGTGCCAGCAGCTCAGGTGCAACTAATGAAAAACTGTTTTTT.

DNA for the CDR3: TGTGCCAGCAGTGAAAGTTACGGCGGCGACGAGCAGTACTTC. Translation: CASSESYGGDEQYF. V usage is TRBV25-1 and J usage is TRBJ2-7; D uncertain. V lost 2 bases to trimming and J lost 5 bases, with 13 bases between them. Germline lookup yields CDR1 MGHDK and CDR2 SYGVNS. The CDR3 is made up of 14 amino acids.

V usage is TRBV25-1 and J usage is TRBJ1-2, with D possibly matching TRBD1 (6 bases). Germline CDR1 reads MGHDK; CDR2 reads SYGVNS. The CDR3 loop spans 14 amino acids. Trimming pared 6 bases from V and 7 bases from J, leaving 18 bases between. The chain's CDR3 is CASRNTGSGSGYTF. The CDR3 region has the DNA TGTGCCAGCAGGAATACAGGGTCCGGTAGTGGCTACACCTTC.

The chain employs TRBV5-1 and TRBJ2-5, with D perhaps matching TRBD2 (6 bases). V was cut by 7 bases and J by 5 bases, with 12 bases left in between. Germline lookup yields CDR1 SGHRS and CDR2 YFSETQ. This CDR3 spans 12 amino acids. The CDR3 DNA is TGCGCCAGCGGTGGGGGGTCGGAGACCCAGTACTTC. This encodes CASGGGSETQYF.

CDR3 bases: TGTGTCAGAAGCTCTAGGGGTGACAGGGAGATCAGCAATCAGCCCCAGCATTTT. It is translated as CVRSSRGDREISNQPQHF. This chain joins TRBV7-5 and TRBJ1-5; the table's D call of TRBD1 was not tested on the DNA. TRBV7-5 is flagged as a pseudogene. This CDR3 region has 18 residues.

This chain links TRBV19 with TRBJ2-1; 11 positions match TRBD1. The CDR3 is made up of 22 amino acids. Trimming removed 3 bases from V and 8 bases from J; junction bases left unmatched: 27. Germline assignment: CDR1 LNHDA and CDR2 SQIVND (reference sequence). In DNA, the CDR3 is TGTGCCAGTAGTATCAAGGGGGGCCGGACAGGGGGCTTTTTCCGTCATCGAGATGAGCAGTTCTTC. Its protein is CASSIKGGRTGGFFRHRDEQFF.

This chain uses TRBV7-6 with TRBJ2-2; the match to TRBD1 covers 8 bases. In germline, CDR1 is SGHVS, CDR2 FNYEAQ. This CDR3 spans 16 amino acids. Trimming at V came to 5 bases and at J to 3 bases, leaving 8 bases not matched to a gene. CDR3 sequence: CASSPTGTGDTGELFF. In nucleotides, the CDR3 is TGTGCCAGCAGCCCAACCGGGACAGGAGACACCGGGGAGCTGTTTTTT.

The chain is built from TRBV7-8 and TRBJ1-2, with TRBD1 identical over 8 bases. With 3 bases clipped from V and 5 bases from J, the junction kept 11 bases outside the gene matches. There are 16 residues in the CDR3. In germline, CDR1 is SGHVS, CDR2 FQNEAQ. CDR3 sequence: CASSFAGGQGGYGYTF. CDR3 nucleotide sequence: TGTGCCAGCAGCTTCGCCGGCGGACAGGGAGGGTATGGCTACACCTTC.

The rearrangement joins TRBV27 to TRBJ2-1, with 7 nucleotides matching TRBD2. The CDR3 extends over 14 amino acids. Germline assignment: CDR1 MNHEY and CDR2 SMNVEV (reference sequence). With V trimmed by 6 bases and J by 6 bases, 8 bases remained unmatched. Here the CDR3 reads CASRKLALLNEQFF. In nucleotides, the CDR3 is TGTGCCAGCAGAAAACTAGCGTTACTCAATGAGCAGTTCTTC.

J is TRBJ1-6 and V is TRBV5-1, with unresolved D. Germline V gives CDR1 SGHRS, CDR2 YFSETQ. The CDR3 extends over 13 amino acids. V lost 2 bases, J lost 9 bases, and 9 bases lay in between. The CDR3: CASSLMSGSPLHF. The CDR3 bases are TGCGCCAGCAGCTTAATGTCGGGTTCACCCCTCCACTTT.

This sequence joins TRBV29-1 and TRBJ1-2; 9 nucleotides align to TRBD1. Germline CDR1 is SQVTM and CDR2 is ANQGSEA. Trimming cost V 2 bases and J 8 bases; bases outside gene matches: 9. The CDR3 covers 14 residues. The CDR3 reads CSVERQGGAEGYTF. For the CDR3, the DNA is TGCAGCGTTGAAAGACAGGGGGGTGCCGAAGGCTACACCTTC. Supplemented by reference TRBV29-1 and TRBJ1-2, the full variable domain reads SAVISQKPSRDICQRGTSLTIQCQVDSQVTMMFWYRQQPGQSLTLIATANQGSEATYESGFVIDKFPISRPNLTFSTLTVSNMSPEDSSIYLCSVERQGGAEGYTFGSGTRLTVV.

This chain joins TRBV4-1 and TRBJ2-5; D is unclear. The CDR3 has 14 residues. V was pared by 0 bases and J by 5 bases, with 10 bases between. From germline, CDR1 is MGHRA and CDR2 YSYEKL. The CDR3, as DNA: TGCGCCAGCAGCCAAGATTCTGAAGCGGAGACCCAGTACTTC. It is translated as CASSQDSEAETQYF.

The rearrangement joins TRBV6-5 to TRBJ2-1, with TRBD2 matching 8 bases. The length of the CDR3 is 12 residues. The germline V gene has CDR1 MNHEY and CDR2 SVGAGI. Unmatched junction bases numbered 4, after V lost 7 bases and J lost 8 bases. The chain's CDR3 is CASTGGGDEQFF. In DNA form, the CDR3 reads TGTGCCAGCACGGGGGGGGGCGATGAGCAGTTCTTC.

In this sample, this clone turned up a few times. The gene calls are TRBV5-1 and TRBJ1-1, with D possibly matching TRBD1 (5 bases). The CDR3 spans 15 residues. Trimming pared 0 bases from V and 1 base from J, leaving 10 bases between. The germline V gene has CDR1 SGHRS and CDR2 YFSETQ. Here the CDR3 reads CASSLVQGWNTEAFF. Here the CDR3 DNA reads TGCGCCAGCAGCTTGGTGCAGGGTTGGAACACTGAAGCTTTCTTT. Supplemented by reference TRBV5-1 and TRBJ1-1, the full variable domain reads KAGVTQTPRYLIKTRGQQVTLSCSPISGHRSVSWYQQTPGQGLQFLFEYFSETQRNKGNFPGRFSGRQFSNSRSEMNVSTLELGDSALYLCASSLVQGWNTEAFFGQGTRLTVV.

This chain uses TRBV6-1 with TRBJ1-5; tentatively, D is TRBD1 (5 bases). Germline loops: CDR1 MNHNS, CDR2 SASEGT. The CDR3 length is 14 residues. The V gene lost 5 bases and the J gene lost 3 bases, with 11 bases spanning the gap. This CDR3 reads CASSPDGHNQPQHF. The CDR3 region has the DNA TGTGCCAGCAGTCCCGACGGACACAATCAGCCCCAGCATTTT.

V usage is TRBV7-3 and J usage is TRBJ2-3, with TRBD2 matching over 7 bases. Germline CDR1 reads SGHTA; CDR2 reads FQGTGA. This CDR3 region has 16 residues. After removal of 5 bases from V and 0 bases from J, the junction contained 8 bases not matched to a gene. CDR3: CASSRGPAGSTDTQYF. CDR3 bases: TGTGCCAGCAGCCGCGGCCCAGCGGGGAGCACAGATACGCAGTATTTT. Full variable domain (missing parts from reference TRBV7-3 and TRBJ2-3): GAGVSQTPSNKVTEKGKYVELRCDPISGHTALYWYRQSLGQGPEFLIYFQGTGAADDSGLPNDRFFAVRPEGSVSTLKIQRTERGDSAVYLCASSRGPAGSTDTQYFGPGTRLTVL.

This chain uses TRBV4-3 with TRBJ1-1; TRBD1 is a possible D gene (5 bases). Trimming took off 4 bases at V and 1 base at J, with 13 bases between the two ends. The CDR3 length is 15 residues. The germline gives CDR1 LGHNA, CDR2 YSLEER. CDR3 protein: CASSPRRVTNTEAFF. The CDR3 DNA reads as TGCGCCAGCAGCCCCCGCAGGGTCACGAACACTGAAGCTTTCTTT.

This clone was seen more than once but under ten times. This chain links TRBV20-1 with TRBJ1-1; D not certain. The germline V gene encodes CDR1 DFQATT and CDR2 SNEGSKA (reference sequence). Trimming left V 6 bases short and J 7 bases short, with 12 bases between. There are 11 residues in the CDR3. CDR3 sequence (DNA): TGCAGTGCCATGAACACCATTGAAGCTTTCTTT. Residues: CSAMNTIEAFF.

Comments on this clone: The junction shows a germline mismatch at one end, possibly a read error. V and J are TRBV20-1 and TRBJ1-2; tentatively, D is TRBD1 (6 bases). The length of the CDR3 is 11 residues. Germline V gene lookup returns CDR1 DFQATT and CDR2 SNEGSKA (reference sequence). CDR3 sequence (DNA): TGCAGTGCTAGAGGTGAACAGGGAGAGAACTTC. Its protein is CSARGEQGENF.

This chain connects TRBV4-2 to TRBJ2-5, with TRBD2 as a possible D gene (7 bases). CDR3 length: 19 amino acids. V gave up 0 bases and J gave up 5 bases, with 25 bases separating them. The germline gives CDR1 LGHNA, CDR2 YNFKEQ. This CDR3 reads CASSQDTGLGGPGQETQYF. DNA of the CDR3: TGTGCCAGCAGCCAAGATACGGGTCTGGGGGGGCCGGGTCAGGAGACCCAGTACTTC.

The CDR3 loop is CASTQGGTGELFF. CDR3 DNA sequence: TGTGCCAGCACCCAGGGGGGAACCGGGGAGCTGTTTTTT. The V and J genes are TRBV2 and TRBJ2-2; possibly TRBD1 for D (7 bases). CDR1 and CDR2 from the germline V gene are SNHLY and FYNNEI. CDR3 length equals 13 residues. V gave up 7 bases and J gave up 5 bases, with 11 bases separating them.

The chain employs TRBV19 and TRBJ1-4, with 7 bases matching TRBD1. Trimming cost V 4 bases and J 7 bases; bases outside gene matches: 3. This CDR3 has 13 amino acids. Per the germline V gene, CDR1 is LNHDA and CDR2 is SQIVND (reference sequence). The CDR3 here is CASSSNRGEKLFF. The CDR3 DNA follows: TGTGCCAGTAGTAGTAACAGGGGTGAAAAACTGTTTTTT.

The genes are TRBV13 and TRBJ1-2; D might be TRBD1 (6 bases). V was shortened by 3 bases and J by 4 bases, with 9 bases between the two germline ends. Germline values: CDR1 PRHDT, CDR2 FYEKMQ (reference sequence). This CDR3 is 13 amino acids long. CDR3 in amino acids: CASSLNRAYGYTF. DNA for the CDR3: TGTGCCAGCAGCTTGAACAGGGCCTATGGCTACACCTTC.

The chain carries TRBV9 and TRBJ2-1; the match to TRBD2 covers 14 bases. The germline V gene encodes CDR1 SGDLS and CDR2 YYNGEE. The CDR3 covers 17 residues. The trim removed 3 bases at V and 8 bases at J, leaving 10 bases unmatched. Written as DNA, the CDR3 is TGTGCCAGCAGCGAAAACCTGGGACTAGCGGGGGTATATGAGCAGTTCTTC. It specifies CASSENLGLAGVYEQFF.